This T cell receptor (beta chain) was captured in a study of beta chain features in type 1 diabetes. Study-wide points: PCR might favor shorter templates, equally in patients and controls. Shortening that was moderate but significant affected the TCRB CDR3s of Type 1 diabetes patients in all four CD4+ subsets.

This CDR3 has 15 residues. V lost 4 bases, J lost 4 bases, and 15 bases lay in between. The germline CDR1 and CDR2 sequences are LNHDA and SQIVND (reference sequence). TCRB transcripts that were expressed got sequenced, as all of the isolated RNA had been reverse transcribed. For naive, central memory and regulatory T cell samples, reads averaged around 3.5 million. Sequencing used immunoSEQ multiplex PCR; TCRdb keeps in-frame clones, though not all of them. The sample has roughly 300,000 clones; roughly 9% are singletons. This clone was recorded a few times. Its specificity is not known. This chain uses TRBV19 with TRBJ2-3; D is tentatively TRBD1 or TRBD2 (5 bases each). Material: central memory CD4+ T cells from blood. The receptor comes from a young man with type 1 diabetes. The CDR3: CASSTPGLGADTQYF. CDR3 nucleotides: TGTGCCAGTAGTACTCCTGGACTGGGGGCAGATACGCAGTATTTT.